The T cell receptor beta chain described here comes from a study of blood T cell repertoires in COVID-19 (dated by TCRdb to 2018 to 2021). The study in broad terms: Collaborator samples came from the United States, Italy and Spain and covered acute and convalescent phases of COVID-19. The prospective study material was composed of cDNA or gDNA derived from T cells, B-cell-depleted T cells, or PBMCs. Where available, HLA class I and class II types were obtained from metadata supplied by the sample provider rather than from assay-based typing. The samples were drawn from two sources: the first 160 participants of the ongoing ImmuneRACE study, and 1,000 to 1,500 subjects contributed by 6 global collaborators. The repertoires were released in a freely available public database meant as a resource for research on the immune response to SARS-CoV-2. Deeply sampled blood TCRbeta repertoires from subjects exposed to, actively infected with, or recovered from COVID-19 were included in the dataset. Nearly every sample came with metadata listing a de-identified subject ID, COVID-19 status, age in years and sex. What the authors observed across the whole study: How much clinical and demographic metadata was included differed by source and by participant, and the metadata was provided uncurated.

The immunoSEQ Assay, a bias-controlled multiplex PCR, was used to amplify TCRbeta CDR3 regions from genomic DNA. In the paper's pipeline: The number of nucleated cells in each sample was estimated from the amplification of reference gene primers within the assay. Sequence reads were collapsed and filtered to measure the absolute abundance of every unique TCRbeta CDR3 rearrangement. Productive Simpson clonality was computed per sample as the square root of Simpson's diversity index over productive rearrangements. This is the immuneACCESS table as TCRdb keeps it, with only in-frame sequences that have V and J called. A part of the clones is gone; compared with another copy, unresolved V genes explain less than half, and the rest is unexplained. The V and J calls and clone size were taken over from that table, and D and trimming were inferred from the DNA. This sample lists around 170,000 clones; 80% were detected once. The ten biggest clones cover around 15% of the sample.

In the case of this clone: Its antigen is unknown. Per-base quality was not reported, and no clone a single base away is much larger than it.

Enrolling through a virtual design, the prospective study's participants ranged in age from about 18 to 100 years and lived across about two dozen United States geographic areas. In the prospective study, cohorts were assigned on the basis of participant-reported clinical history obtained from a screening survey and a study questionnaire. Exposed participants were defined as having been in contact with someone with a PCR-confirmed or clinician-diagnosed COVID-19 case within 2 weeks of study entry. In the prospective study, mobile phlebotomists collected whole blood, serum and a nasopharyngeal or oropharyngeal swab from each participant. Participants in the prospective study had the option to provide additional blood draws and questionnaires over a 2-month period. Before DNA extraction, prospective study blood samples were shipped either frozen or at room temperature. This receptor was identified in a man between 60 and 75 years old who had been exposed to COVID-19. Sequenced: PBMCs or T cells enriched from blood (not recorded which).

The sequence in DNA is TGTGCCAGTAGTCCTAGAGGGTCGGGGGGCACTGAAGCTTTCTTT. Its translation is CASSPRGSGGTEAFF. The chain was built from TRBV19 and TRBJ1-1; D gene: possibly TRBD1, on 5 matching bases. According to the germline V gene (reference sequence), CDR1 reads LNHDA and CDR2 reads SQIVND. Taken from cysteine to phenylalanine, the CDR3 has 15 residues. Left in the record is the CDR3 DNA by itself, 45 bases read in frame from the first base. The junction shows trimming of 5 bases on V and 4 bases on J, plus 17 bases between the germline ends.